This is a list of T cell receptor beta chains from one sample in a study of cytomegalovirus exposure and HLA in healthy donors. Sequenced by immunoSEQ multiplex PCR; TCRdb stores in-frame clones only, minus some. The repertoire holds some 200,000 clones, with roughly 80% as singletons. What was sequenced was PBMCs. These receptors were taken from a middle-aged man in good health and CMV-seropositive. Both conserved end residues are part of each CDR3. Each record gives: clone size, V gene, D gene, J gene, CDR3 length, CDR3 DNA, CDR3 protein. The D gene is left open where the match is weak. A row's size may be missing; if present it is once, few, many or a size class.

clone_size: NA; v_call: TRBV19; d_call: NA; j_call: TRBJ2-7; cdr3_length: 12; cdr3_nt: TGTGCCAGTAGCCCACAGGGCCACGAGCAGTACTTC; cdr3_aa: CASSPQGHEQYF
clone_size: NA; v_call: TRBV11-2; d_call: TRBD2; j_call: TRBJ2-2; cdr3_length: 14; cdr3_nt: TGTGCCAGCAGCTTAGGGACTAGCGGGGGGGAGCTGTTTTTT; cdr3_aa: CASSLGTSGGELFF
clone_size: NA; v_call: TRBV2; d_call: NA; j_call: TRBJ2-7; cdr3_length: 15; cdr3_nt: TGTGCCAGCAGTGAAACAGGATTGAAAGGTTACGAGCAGTACTTC; cdr3_aa: CASSETGLKGYEQYF
clone_size: NA; v_call: TRBV7-8; d_call: TRBD1; j_call: TRBJ2-7; cdr3_length: 13; cdr3_nt: TGTGCCAGCAACAGACAGGGGGCCTACGAGCAGTACTTC; cdr3_aa: CASNRQGAYEQYF
clone_size: NA; v_call: TRBV27; d_call: TRBD2; j_call: TRBJ2-5; cdr3_length: 15; cdr3_nt: TGTGCCAGCAGTTTTGGGACTAGCGGGGGTAAGGAGCAGTACTTC; cdr3_aa: CASSFGTSGGKEQYF
clone_size: NA; v_call: TRBV7-6; d_call: TRBD1; j_call: TRBJ2-1; cdr3_length: 14; cdr3_nt: TGTGCCAGCAGCGCCGGGACAGGGAGAAATGAGCAGTTCTTC; cdr3_aa: CASSAGTGRNEQFF
clone_size: NA; v_call: TRBV28; d_call: NA; j_call: TRBJ1-5; cdr3_length: 13; cdr3_nt: TGTGCCAGCAGTACGGACACCAATCAGCCCCAGCATTTT; cdr3_aa: CASSTDTNQPQHF
clone_size: NA; v_call: TRBV18; d_call: NA; j_call: TRBJ1-2; cdr3_length: 15; cdr3_nt: TGTGCCAGCTCACCCAAGACAGAGACTAACTATGGCTACACCTTC; cdr3_aa: CASSPKTETNYGYTF
clone_size: NA; v_call: TRBV7-3; d_call: NA; j_call: TRBJ2-3; cdr3_length: 15; cdr3_nt: TGTGCCAGCAGCCTACAGGGTCTAGAGGCAGATACGCAGTATTTT; cdr3_aa: CASSLQGLEADTQYF
clone_size: NA; v_call: TRBV2; d_call: NA; j_call: TRBJ2-7; cdr3_length: 12; cdr3_nt: TGTGCCGCAATTACACAGTCCTACGAGCAGTACTTC; cdr3_aa: CAAITQSYEQYF
clone_size: NA; v_call: TRBV5-5; d_call: TRBD1; j_call: TRBJ1-5; cdr3_length: 15; cdr3_nt: TGTGCCAGCAGCTCGGGACAGGTTGCTAATCAGCCCCAGCATTTT; cdr3_aa: CASSSGQVANQPQHF
clone_size: NA; v_call: TRBV6-5; d_call: NA; j_call: TRBJ1-2; cdr3_length: 15; cdr3_nt: TGTGCCAGCAGTCAAGGAGGGAATAGTAGGAATGGCTACACCTTC; cdr3_aa: CASSQGGNSRNGYTF
clone_size: NA; v_call: TRBV10-1; d_call: TRBD1; j_call: TRBJ1-2; cdr3_length: 14; cdr3_nt: TGCGCCAGCAGTGGCACAGGGGGAAACTATGGCTACACCTTC; cdr3_aa: CASSGTGGNYGYTF
clone_size: NA; v_call: TRBV9; d_call: NA; j_call: TRBJ2-5; cdr3_length: 15; cdr3_nt: TGTGCCAGCAGCCCCTCATGGGGGGTCCAAGAGACCCAGTACTTC; cdr3_aa: CASSPSWGVQETQYF
clone_size: few; v_call: TRBV7-2; d_call: NA; j_call: TRBJ2-1; cdr3_length: 17; cdr3_nt: TGTGCCAGCAGCTTCCTATCTCCGGGGACTGGCTACAATGAGCAGTTCTTC; cdr3_aa: CASSFLSPGTGYNEQFF
clone_size: NA; v_call: TRBV5-6; d_call: TRBD1; j_call: TRBJ1-1; cdr3_length: 14; cdr3_nt: TGTGCCAGCAGCACCGGGACAGGGGGCCCTGAAGCTTTCTTT; cdr3_aa: CASSTGTGGPEAFF
clone_size: few; v_call: TRBV14; d_call: NA; j_call: TRBJ1-6; cdr3_length: 15; cdr3_nt: TGTGCCAGCAGCCACGGGGGCTCCTATAATTCACCCCTCCACTTT; cdr3_aa: CASSHGGSYNSPLHF
clone_size: NA; v_call: TRBV19; d_call: NA; j_call: TRBJ1-3; cdr3_length: 15; cdr3_nt: TGTGCCAGTTCCCTAACATCTAGCTCTGGAAACACCATATATTTT; cdr3_aa: CASSLTSSSGNTIYF
clone_size: NA; v_call: TRBV18; d_call: NA; j_call: TRBJ2-7; cdr3_length: 13; cdr3_nt: TGTGCCAGCTCACCAACAGACTCCTACGAGCAGTACTTC; cdr3_aa: CASSPTDSYEQYF
clone_size: NA; v_call: TRBV2; d_call: NA; j_call: TRBJ2-3; cdr3_length: 11; cdr3_nt: TGTGCCAGCAGTCGTATGGATACGCAGTATTTT; cdr3_aa: CASSRMDTQYF
clone_size: NA; v_call: TRBV6-4; d_call: NA; j_call: TRBJ2-2; cdr3_length: 17; cdr3_nt: TGTGCCAGCATCCCACGAACACCGGGGAGCCCCAAACCGGAGCTGTTTTTT; cdr3_aa: CASIPRTPGSPKPELFF
clone_size: NA; v_call: TRBV9; d_call: NA; j_call: TRBJ1-2; cdr3_length: 13; cdr3_nt: TGTGCCAGCAGCGTAGGACAAAACTATGGCTACACCTTC; cdr3_aa: CASSVGQNYGYTF
clone_size: NA; v_call: TRBV28; d_call: NA; j_call: TRBJ1-2; cdr3_length: 12; cdr3_nt: TGTGCCAGCAGCTGGGTCGGGTATGGCTACACCTTC; cdr3_aa: CASSWVGYGYTF
clone_size: NA; v_call: TRBV7-3; d_call: TRBD2; j_call: TRBJ2-7; cdr3_length: 17; cdr3_nt: TGTGCCAGCAGCTTAGATTACGGCGGGGGTATCTCCTACGAGCAGTACTTC; cdr3_aa: CASSLDYGGGISYEQYF
clone_size: NA; v_call: TRBV9; d_call: TRBD1; j_call: TRBJ1-4; cdr3_length: 15; cdr3_nt: TGTGCCAGCAGCGTGACTGGGACAGTAAATGAAAAACTGTTTTTT; cdr3_aa: CASSVTGTVNEKLFF
clone_size: NA; v_call: TRBV11-2; d_call: TRBD2; j_call: TRBJ2-2; cdr3_length: 15; cdr3_nt: TGTGCCAGCAGCTTTGCGGGGGGGTACACCGGGGAGCTGTTTTTT; cdr3_aa: CASSFAGGYTGELFF
clone_size: NA; v_call: TRBV27; d_call: NA; j_call: TRBJ1-2; cdr3_length: 12; cdr3_nt: TGTGCCAGCAGTTCCCGGGGAAATGGCTACACCTTC; cdr3_aa: CASSSRGNGYTF
clone_size: few; v_call: TRBV28; d_call: NA; j_call: TRBJ2-2; cdr3_length: 16; cdr3_nt: TGTGCCAGCAGTTTTCGATGGACAGCGAACACCGGGGAGCTGTTTTTT; cdr3_aa: CASSFRWTANTGELFF
clone_size: NA; v_call: TRBV5-1; d_call: NA; j_call: TRBJ1-1; cdr3_length: 13; cdr3_nt: TGCGCCAGCAGCTATGAGGTGGGCACTGAAGCTTTCTTT; cdr3_aa: CASSYEVGTEAFF
clone_size: NA; v_call: TRBV30; d_call: NA; j_call: TRBJ1-5; cdr3_length: 14; cdr3_nt: TGTGCCTGGAGTGTACTGGGGGGTGATCAGCCCCAGCATTTT; cdr3_aa: CAWSVLGGDQPQHF
clone_size: NA; v_call: TRBV6-4; d_call: NA; j_call: TRBJ2-2; cdr3_length: 16; cdr3_nt: TGTGCCAGCAGTGACTCGAAATTAGCGGACACCGGGGAGCTGTTTTTT; cdr3_aa: CASSDSKLADTGELFF
clone_size: NA; v_call: TRBV19; d_call: NA; j_call: TRBJ1-5; cdr3_length: 15; cdr3_nt: TGTGCCAGTAGTATAGTGGACAATTCTAACCAGCCCCAGCATTTT; cdr3_aa: CASSIVDNSNQPQHF
clone_size: NA; v_call: TRBV4-3; d_call: TRBD1; j_call: TRBJ1-6; cdr3_length: 15; cdr3_nt: TGCGCCAGCAGCCAAGATAGGGACAGGGCCCCACCCCTCCACTTT; cdr3_aa: CASSQDRDRAPPLHF
clone_size: NA; v_call: TRBV5-4; d_call: TRBD2; j_call: TRBJ2-5; cdr3_length: 16; cdr3_nt: TGTGCCAGCAGTCGTGGACTAGCGGGGGGTCAAGAGACCCAGTACTTC; cdr3_aa: CASSRGLAGGQETQYF
clone_size: NA; v_call: TRBV5-1; d_call: NA; j_call: TRBJ2-7; cdr3_length: 12; cdr3_nt: TGCGCCAGCAGTATCAGGGGATACGAGCAGTACTTC; cdr3_aa: CASSIRGYEQYF
clone_size: NA; v_call: TRBV28; d_call: TRBD1; j_call: TRBJ1-5; cdr3_length: 14; cdr3_nt: TGTGCCAGCAGTCCCGGGACAGGGGTCCAGCCCCAGCATTTT; cdr3_aa: CASSPGTGVQPQHF
clone_size: NA; v_call: TRBV28; d_call: TRBD1; j_call: TRBJ1-4; cdr3_length: 13; cdr3_nt: TGTGCCAGAGGAAACAGGGGAGCTGAAAAACTGTTTTTT; cdr3_aa: CARGNRGAEKLFF
clone_size: NA; v_call: TRBV4-1; d_call: NA; j_call: TRBJ2-5; cdr3_length: 13; cdr3_nt: TGCGCCAGCAGCCACTCCCCCGGGGAGACCCAGTACTTC; cdr3_aa: CASSHSPGETQYF
clone_size: NA; v_call: TRBV28; d_call: NA; j_call: TRBJ1-5; cdr3_length: 13; cdr3_nt: TGTGCCAGCAGTGTGACAGGCAATCAGCCCCAGCATTTT; cdr3_aa: CASSVTGNQPQHF
clone_size: few; v_call: TRBV7-9; d_call: NA; j_call: TRBJ1-2; cdr3_length: 14; cdr3_nt: TGTGCCAGCAGCTTGGGGGGGCAGATTAATGGCTACACCTTC; cdr3_aa: CASSLGGQINGYTF
clone_size: NA; v_call: TRBV11-2; d_call: TRBD1; j_call: TRBJ1-3; cdr3_length: 14; cdr3_nt: TGTGCCAGCAGCTTAACTGTTTCAGGGGGCACCATATATTTT; cdr3_aa: CASSLTVSGGTIYF
clone_size: NA; v_call: TRBV19; d_call: TRBD1; j_call: TRBJ2-5; cdr3_length: 15; cdr3_nt: TGTGCCAGTAGTGAGACAGGGGGCGTTTACGAGACCCAGTACTTC; cdr3_aa: CASSETGGVYETQYF
clone_size: NA; v_call: TRBV11-1; d_call: TRBD1; j_call: TRBJ2-7; cdr3_length: 15; cdr3_nt: TGTGCCAGCGCGAGGGACAGGTCCCTCAACTACGAGCAGTACTTC; cdr3_aa: CASARDRSLNYEQYF
clone_size: NA; v_call: TRBV7-9; d_call: NA; j_call: TRBJ2-7; cdr3_length: 12; cdr3_nt: TGTGCCAGCAGCTCCGGGAGCGACGAGCAGTACTTC; cdr3_aa: CASSSGSDEQYF
clone_size: NA; v_call: TRBV7-3; d_call: NA; j_call: TRBJ2-3; cdr3_length: 17; cdr3_nt: TGTGCCAGCAGCTTAAGAGGGATTAAACCTAGCACAGATACGCAGTATTTT; cdr3_aa: CASSLRGIKPSTDTQYF
clone_size: NA; v_call: TRBV5-1; d_call: TRBD1; j_call: TRBJ2-7; cdr3_length: 14; cdr3_nt: TGCGCCAGCAGCTTGTTGGGACAGAATTACGAGCAGTACTTC; cdr3_aa: CASSLLGQNYEQYF
clone_size: NA; v_call: TRBV7-9; d_call: NA; j_call: TRBJ2-1; cdr3_length: 15; cdr3_nt: TGTGCCAGCAGCTTCGAATCGGGGTCCTACAATGAGCAGTTCTTC; cdr3_aa: CASSFESGSYNEQFF
clone_size: NA; v_call: TRBV5-1; d_call: NA; j_call: TRBJ2-5; cdr3_length: 14; cdr3_nt: TGCGCCAGCAGCCCTGACAGTATGGGGGAGACCCAGTACTTC; cdr3_aa: CASSPDSMGETQYF
clone_size: NA; v_call: TRBV30; d_call: NA; j_call: TRBJ1-1; cdr3_length: 11; cdr3_nt: TGTGCCTGGGCTCGCGGGACTGAAGCTTTCTTT; cdr3_aa: CAWARGTEAFF